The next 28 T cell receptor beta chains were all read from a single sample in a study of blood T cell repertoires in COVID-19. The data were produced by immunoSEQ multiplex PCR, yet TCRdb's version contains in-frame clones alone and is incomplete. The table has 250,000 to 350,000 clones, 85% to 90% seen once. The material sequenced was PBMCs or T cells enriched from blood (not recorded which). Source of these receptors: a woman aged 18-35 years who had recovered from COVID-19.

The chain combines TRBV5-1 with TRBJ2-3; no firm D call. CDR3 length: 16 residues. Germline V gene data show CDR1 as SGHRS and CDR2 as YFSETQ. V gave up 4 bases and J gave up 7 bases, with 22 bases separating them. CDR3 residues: CASSPQPRGLMYTQYF. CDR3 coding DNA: TGCGCCAGCAGCCCCCAACCGAGAGGCCTCATGTATACGCAGTATTTT.

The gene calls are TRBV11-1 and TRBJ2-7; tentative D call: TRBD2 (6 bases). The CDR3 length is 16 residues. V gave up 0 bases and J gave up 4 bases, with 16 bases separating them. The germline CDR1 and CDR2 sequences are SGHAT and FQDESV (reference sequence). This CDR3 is CASSLAFAGGYYEQYF. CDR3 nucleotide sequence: TGTGCCAGCAGCTTAGCTTTTGCCGGGGGTTATTACGAGCAGTACTTC.

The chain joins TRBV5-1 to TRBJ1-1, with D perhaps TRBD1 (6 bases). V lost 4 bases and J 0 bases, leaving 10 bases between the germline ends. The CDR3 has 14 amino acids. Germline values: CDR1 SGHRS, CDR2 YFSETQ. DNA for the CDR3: TGCGCCAGCAGCGGAGGACAGCTGAACACTGAAGCTTTCTTT. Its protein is CASSGGQLNTEAFF.

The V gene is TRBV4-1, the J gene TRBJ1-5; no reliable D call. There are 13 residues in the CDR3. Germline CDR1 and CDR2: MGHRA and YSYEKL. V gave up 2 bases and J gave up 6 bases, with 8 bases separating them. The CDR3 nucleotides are TGCGCCAGCAGCCAAATAGACACTCAGCCCCAGCATTTT. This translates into CASSQIDTQPQHF.

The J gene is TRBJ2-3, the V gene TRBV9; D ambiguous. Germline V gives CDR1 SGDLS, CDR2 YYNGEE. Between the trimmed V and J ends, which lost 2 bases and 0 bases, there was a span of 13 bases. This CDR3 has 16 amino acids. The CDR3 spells CASSVTAARSTDTQYF. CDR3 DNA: TGTGCCAGCAGCGTGACGGCAGCTAGGAGCACAGATACGCAGTATTTT.

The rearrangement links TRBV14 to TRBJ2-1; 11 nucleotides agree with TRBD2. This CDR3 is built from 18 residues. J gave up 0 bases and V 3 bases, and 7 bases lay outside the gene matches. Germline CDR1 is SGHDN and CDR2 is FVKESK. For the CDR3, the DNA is TGTGCCAGCAGCCACCCTAGCGGGGGGCTTTACTCCTACAATGAGCAGTTCTTC. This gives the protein CASSHPSGGLYSYNEQFF.

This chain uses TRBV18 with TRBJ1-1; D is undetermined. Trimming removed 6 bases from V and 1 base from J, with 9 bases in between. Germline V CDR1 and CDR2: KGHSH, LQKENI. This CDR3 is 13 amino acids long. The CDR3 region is CASSGKSNTEAFF. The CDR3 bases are TGTGCCAGCTCGGGCAAATCGAACACTGAAGCTTTCTTT.

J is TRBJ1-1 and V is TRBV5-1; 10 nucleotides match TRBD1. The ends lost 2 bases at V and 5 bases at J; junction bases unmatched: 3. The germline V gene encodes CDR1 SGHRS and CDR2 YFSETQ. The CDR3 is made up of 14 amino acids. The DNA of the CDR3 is TGCGCCAGCAGCTTATGGACAGGGGGGACTGAAGCTTTCTTT. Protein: CASSLWTGGTEAFF.

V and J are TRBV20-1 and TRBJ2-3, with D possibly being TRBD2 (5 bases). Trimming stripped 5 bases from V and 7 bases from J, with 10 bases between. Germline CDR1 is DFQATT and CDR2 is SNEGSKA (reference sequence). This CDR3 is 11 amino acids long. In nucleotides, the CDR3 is TGCAGTGCTTCAGCGGCGAATACGCAGTATTTT. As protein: CSASAANTQYF.

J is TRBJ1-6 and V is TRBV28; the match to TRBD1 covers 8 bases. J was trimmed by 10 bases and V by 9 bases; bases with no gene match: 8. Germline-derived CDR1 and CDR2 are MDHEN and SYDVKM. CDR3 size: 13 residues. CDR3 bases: TGTGCCAGTACGGACAGGGCAAAATCACCCCTCCACTTT. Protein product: CASTDRAKSPLHF.

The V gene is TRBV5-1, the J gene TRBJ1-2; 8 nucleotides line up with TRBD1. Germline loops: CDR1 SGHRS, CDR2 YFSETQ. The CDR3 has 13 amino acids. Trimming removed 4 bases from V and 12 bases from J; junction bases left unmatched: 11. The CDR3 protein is CASSTASGQVNTF. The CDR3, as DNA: TGCGCCAGCAGCACCGCGTCGGGACAGGTTAACACCTTC.

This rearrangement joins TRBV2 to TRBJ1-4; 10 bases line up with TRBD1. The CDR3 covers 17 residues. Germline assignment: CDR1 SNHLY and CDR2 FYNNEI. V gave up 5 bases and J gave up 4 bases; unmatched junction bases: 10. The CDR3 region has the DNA TGTGCCAGCAGTTCCCGGGACAGGGGTACATATAATGAAAAACTGTTTTTT. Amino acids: CASSSRDRGTYNEKLFF.

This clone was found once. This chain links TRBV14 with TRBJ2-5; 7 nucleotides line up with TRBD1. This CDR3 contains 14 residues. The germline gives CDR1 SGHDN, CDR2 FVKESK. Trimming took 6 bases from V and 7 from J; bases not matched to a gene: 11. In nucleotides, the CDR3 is TGTGCCAGCAGAAAGAGCGGACAGGCTGCGACCCAGTACTTC. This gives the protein CASRKSGQAATQYF.

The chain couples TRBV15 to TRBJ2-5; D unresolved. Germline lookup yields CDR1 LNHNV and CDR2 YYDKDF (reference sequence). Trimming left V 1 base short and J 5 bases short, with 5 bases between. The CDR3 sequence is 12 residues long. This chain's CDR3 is CATSRVQETQYF. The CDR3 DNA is TGTGCCACCAGCAGAGTCCAGGAGACCCAGTACTTC. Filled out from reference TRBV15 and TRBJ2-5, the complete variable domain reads DAMVIQNPRYQVTQFGKPVTLSCSQTLNHNVMYWYQQKSSQAPKLLFHYYDKDFNNEADTPDNFQSRRPNTSFCFLDIRSPGLGDTAMYLCATSRVQETQYFGPGTRLLVL.

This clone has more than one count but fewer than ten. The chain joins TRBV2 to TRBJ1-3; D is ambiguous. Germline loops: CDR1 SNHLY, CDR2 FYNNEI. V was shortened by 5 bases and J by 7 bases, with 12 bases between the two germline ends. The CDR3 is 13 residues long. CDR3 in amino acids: CASSSTRRNTIYF. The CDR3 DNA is TGTGCCAGCAGTTCTACGAGGCGGAACACCATATATTTT.

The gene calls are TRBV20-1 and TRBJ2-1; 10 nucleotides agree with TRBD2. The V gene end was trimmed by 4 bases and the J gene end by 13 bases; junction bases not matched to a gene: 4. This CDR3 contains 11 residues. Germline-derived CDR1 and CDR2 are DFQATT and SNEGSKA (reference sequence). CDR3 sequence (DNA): TGCAGTGCTATAGCGGGGGGTCCCCAGTTCTTC. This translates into CSAIAGGPQFF.

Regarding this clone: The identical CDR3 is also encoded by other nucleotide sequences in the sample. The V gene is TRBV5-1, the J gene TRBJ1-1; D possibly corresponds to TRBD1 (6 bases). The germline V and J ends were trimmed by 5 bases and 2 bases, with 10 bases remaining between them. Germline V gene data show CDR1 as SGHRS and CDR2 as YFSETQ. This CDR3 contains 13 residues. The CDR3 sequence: CASSWTVNTEAFF. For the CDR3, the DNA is TGCGCCAGCAGTTGGACAGTTAACACTGAAGCTTTCTTT.

The DNA of the CDR3 is TGTGCCAGCAGCCCGGGGTGGGGTGAAAAACTGTTTTTT. It encodes CASSPGWGEKLFF. The rearrangement uses TRBV27 and TRBJ1-4; no reliable D call. Germline CDR1 is MNHEY and CDR2 is SMNVEV (reference sequence). The CDR3 is 13 amino acids. Trimming took off 6 bases at V and 7 bases at J, with 12 bases between the two ends.

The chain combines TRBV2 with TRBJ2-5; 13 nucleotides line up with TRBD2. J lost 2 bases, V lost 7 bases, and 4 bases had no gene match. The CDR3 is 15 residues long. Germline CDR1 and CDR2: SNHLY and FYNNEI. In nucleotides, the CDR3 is TGTGCCAGCACTACGACTAGCGGGGGGCAAGAGACCCAGTACTTC. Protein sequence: CASTTTSGGQETQYF.

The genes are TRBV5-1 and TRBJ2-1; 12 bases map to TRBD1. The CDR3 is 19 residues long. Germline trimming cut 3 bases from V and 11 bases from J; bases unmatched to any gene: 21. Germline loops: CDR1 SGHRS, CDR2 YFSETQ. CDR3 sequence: CASSSSNTGTGGRNNKQFF. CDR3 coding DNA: TGCGCCAGCAGCTCCTCAAATACCGGGACAGGGGGCCGCAATAACAAGCAGTTCTTC.

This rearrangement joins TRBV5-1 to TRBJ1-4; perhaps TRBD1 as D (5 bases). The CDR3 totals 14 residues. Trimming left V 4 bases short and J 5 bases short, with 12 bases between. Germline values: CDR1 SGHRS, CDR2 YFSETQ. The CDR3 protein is CASSLGHLNEKLFF. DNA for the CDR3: TGCGCCAGCAGCCTTGGACACCTGAATGAAAAACTGTTTTTT.

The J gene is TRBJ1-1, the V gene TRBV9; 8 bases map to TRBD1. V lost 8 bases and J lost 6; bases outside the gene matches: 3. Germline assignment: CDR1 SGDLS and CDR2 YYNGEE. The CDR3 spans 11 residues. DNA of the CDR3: TGTGCCAGTCAACAGGGGGCTGAAGCTTTCTTT. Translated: CASQQGAEAFF. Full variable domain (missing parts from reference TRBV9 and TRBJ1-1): DSGVTQTPKHLITATGQRVTLRCSPRSGDLSVYWYQQSLDQGLQFLIQYYNGEERAKGNILERFSAQQFPDLHSELNLSSLELGDSALYFCASQQGAEAFFGQGTRLTVV.

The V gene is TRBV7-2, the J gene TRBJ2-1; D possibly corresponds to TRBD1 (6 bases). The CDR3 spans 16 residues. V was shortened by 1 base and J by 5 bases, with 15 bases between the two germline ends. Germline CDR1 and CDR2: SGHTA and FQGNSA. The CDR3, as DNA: TGTGCCAGCAGCTTAGGTCCGGGACATCCTCACAATGAGCAGTTCTTC. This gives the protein CASSLGPGHPHNEQFF.

The CDR3 region is CASATVLGGNTEAFF. CDR3 DNA: TGTGCCAGCGCCACGGTCCTTGGAGGGAACACTGAAGCTTTCTTT. The chain carries TRBV28 and TRBJ1-1; D remains ambiguous. This CDR3 is built from 15 residues. Germline V lookup: CDR1 MDHEN, CDR2 SYDVKM. Trimming took 8 bases from V and 1 from J, leaving 17 bases between them. The variable domain in full, completed from reference TRBV28 and TRBJ1-1, reads DVKVTQSSRYLVKRTGEKVFLECVQDMDHENMFWYRQDPGLGLRLIYFSYDVKMKEKGDIPEGYSVSREKKERFSLILESASTNQTSMYLCASATVLGGNTEAFFGQGTRLTVV.

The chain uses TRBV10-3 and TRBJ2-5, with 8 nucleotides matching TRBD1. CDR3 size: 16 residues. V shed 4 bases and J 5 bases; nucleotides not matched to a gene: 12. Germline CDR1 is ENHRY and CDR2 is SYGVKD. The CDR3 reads CAISGGQGALRETQYF. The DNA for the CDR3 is TGTGCCATCAGTGGTGGGCAGGGGGCGCTTAGGGAGACCCAGTACTTC.

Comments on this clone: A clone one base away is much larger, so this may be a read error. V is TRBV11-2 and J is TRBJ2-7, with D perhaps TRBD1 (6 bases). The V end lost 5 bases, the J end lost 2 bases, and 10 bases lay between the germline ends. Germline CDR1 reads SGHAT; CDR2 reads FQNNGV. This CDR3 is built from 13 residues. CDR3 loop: CASSPGQTYEQYF. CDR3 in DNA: TGTGCCAGCAGCCCCGGACAGACCTACGAGCAGTACTTC. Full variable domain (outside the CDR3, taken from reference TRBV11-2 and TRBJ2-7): EAGVAQSPRYKIIEKRQSVAFWCNPISGHATLYWYQQILGQGPKLLIQFQNNGVVDDSQLPKDRFSAERLKGVDSTLKIQPAKLEDSAVYLCASSPGQTYEQYFGPGTRLTVT.

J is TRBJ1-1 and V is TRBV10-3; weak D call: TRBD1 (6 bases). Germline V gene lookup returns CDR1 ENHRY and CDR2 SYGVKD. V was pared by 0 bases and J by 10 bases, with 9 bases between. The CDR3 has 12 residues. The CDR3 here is CAISESWGRAFF. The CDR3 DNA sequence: TGTGCCATCAGTGAGTCATGGGGGCGAGCTTTCTTT.

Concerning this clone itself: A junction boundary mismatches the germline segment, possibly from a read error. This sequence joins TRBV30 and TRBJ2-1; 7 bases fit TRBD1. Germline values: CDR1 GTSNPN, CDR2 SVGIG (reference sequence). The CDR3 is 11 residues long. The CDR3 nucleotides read TGTGCCGGGTTCCGGACAGGTTGGTGGGTCTTC. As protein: CAGFRTGWWVF.